This T cell receptor (beta chain) originates from a study of Graves' ophthalmopathy and Graves' hyperthyroidism. Germline V gives CDR1 MNHNS, CDR2 SASEGT. The CDR3 covers 14 residues. V was trimmed by 6 bases and J by 1 base, leaving 12 bases between them. At least ten counts were recorded for this clonotype. The study amplified TCR beta CDR3 regions using RNA transcripts. RT-PCR with HTBI primers came first, then second-round multiplex PCR. TCRdb reprocessed the multiplex PCR reads with MiXCR, giving one entry per CDR3 protein. This table has about 620,000 distinct CDR3 sequences, approximately 21% appearing once.

The TCR originated in a woman aged 18-29 years with stable Graves' hyperthyroidism. Some clones in this sample may be carry-over from other donors' samples. The rearrangement links TRBV6-1 to TRBJ1-2; the D gene is possibly TRBD1 (6 bases). The sequencing sample was made of peripheral blood. The CDR3 nucleotides read TGTGCCAGCAGAATCACAGGGCGTAACTATGGCTACACCTTC. This sequence encodes CASRITGRNYGYTF.